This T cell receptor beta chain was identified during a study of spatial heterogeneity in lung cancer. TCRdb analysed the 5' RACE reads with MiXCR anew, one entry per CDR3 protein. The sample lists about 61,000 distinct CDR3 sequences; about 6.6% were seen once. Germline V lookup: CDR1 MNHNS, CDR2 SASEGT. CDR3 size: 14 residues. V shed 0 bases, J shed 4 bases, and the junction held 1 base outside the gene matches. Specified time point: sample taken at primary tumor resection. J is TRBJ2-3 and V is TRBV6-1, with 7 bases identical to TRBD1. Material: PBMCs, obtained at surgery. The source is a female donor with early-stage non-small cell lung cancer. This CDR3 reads CASSEAQGADTQYF. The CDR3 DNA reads TGTGCCAGCAGTGAAGCTCAGGGGGCAGATACGCAGTATTTT.